These 5 T cell receptor beta chains were all obtained from the same sample, sequenced in a study of blood T cell repertoires in COVID-19. The method was immunoSEQ multiplex PCR; TCRdb's version includes in-frame clones alone and lacks a portion of them. The sample has some 130,000 clones; roughly 80% are singletons. The material sequenced was peripheral blood. Every receptor here comes from a man between 60 and 70 years old with acute or convalescent COVID-19.

This clone has only a few counts. The genes are TRBV2 and TRBJ1-1; D perhaps matches TRBD1 (5 bases). V lost 5 bases and J lost 0, with 19 bases in between. CDR1 is SNHLY, CDR2 FYNNEI, per germline. This CDR3 spans 17 amino acids. The CDR3 sequence is CASSKPVGTAMNTEAFF. The CDR3 coding sequence is TGTGCCAGCAGTAAGCCGGTAGGGACTGCTATGAACACTGAAGCTTTCTTT. The full variable domain, completed using reference TRBV2 and TRBJ1-1, is EPEVTQTPSHQVTQMGQEVILRCVPISNHLYFYWYRQILGQKVEFLVSFYNNEISEKSEIFDDQFSVERPDGSNFTLKIRSTKLEDSAMYFCASSKPVGTAMNTEAFFGQGTRLTVV.

The V and J genes are TRBV5-4 and TRBJ1-3; D remains ambiguous. This CDR3 is 16 amino acids long. CDR1 is SGHNT and CDR2 is YYREEE in the germline V gene (reference sequence). V lost 4 bases to trimming and J lost 0 bases, with 14 bases between them. The CDR3 nucleotides read TGTGCCAGCAGCATCCGTGACGGAGTCTCTGGAAACACCATATATTTT. Its translation is CASSIRDGVSGNTIYF.

The chain combines TRBV24-1 with TRBJ2-5, with D perhaps matching TRBD1 (5 bases). This CDR3 is 15 amino acids long. Germline CDR1 KGHDR, CDR2 SFDVKD. V was trimmed by 0 bases and J by 2 bases, leaving 9 bases between them. The chain's CDR3 is CATSDLSGPQETQYF. In nucleotides, the CDR3 is TGTGCCACCAGTGATTTGTCAGGGCCTCAAGAGACCCAGTACTTC.

The rearrangement uses TRBV5-4 and TRBJ1-2, with TRBD1 as a possible D gene (5 bases). Trimming left V 0 bases short and J 0 bases short, with 9 bases between. CDR1 is SGHNT and CDR2 is YYREEE in the germline V gene (reference sequence). This CDR3 spans 15 amino acids. The CDR3 loop reads CASSLVGGTNYGYTF. Here the CDR3 DNA reads TGTGCCAGCAGCTTGGTCGGGGGGACTAACTATGGCTACACCTTC.

The chain combines TRBV29-1 with TRBJ2-5; TRBD1 aligns across 9 bases. CDR3 size: 14 residues. Germline V lookup: CDR1 SQVTM, CDR2 ANQGSEA. Trimming took 7 bases from V and 4 from J; bases not matched to a gene: 10. Here the CDR3 reads CSERYPGQGETQYF. The CDR3 nucleotides are TGCAGCGAAAGATATCCGGGACAGGGAGAGACCCAGTACTTC.